This T cell receptor beta chain came from a study of cytomegalovirus exposure and HLA in healthy donors. V was shortened by 3 bases and J by 1 base, with 6 bases between the two germline ends. CDR1 and CDR2 from the germline V gene are SGHVS and FQNEAQ. CDR3 length: 13 amino acids. Primers: 60 Vbeta forward and 13 Jbeta reverse. Libraries were prepared by immunoSEQ multiplex PCR; TCRdb keeps only in-frame clonotypes and omits some of them. The table shows about 180,000 clones, with 65% to 80% occurring only once. Broader study findings: Reportedly, HLA-A and HLA-B alleles of most subjects were accurately predicted from TCR beta. Analyzed later, most CMV-associated TCR beta chains appeared HLA-restricted. Analyses of presence and absence presupposed an approximately uniform sequencing depth across donors.

Of note for this clone: Its target is unknown.

Specimen: PBMCs. V gene TRBV7-8 combines with J gene TRBJ1-1; the D gene is possibly TRBD1 (5 bases). The TCR comes from a woman in her 30s in good health and CMV-seropositive. The CDR3 coding sequence is TGTGCCAGCAGCTTGACAGAGAACACTGAAGCTTTCTTT. Residues: CASSLTENTEAFF.